These 19 T cell receptor beta chains were all obtained from the same sample, sequenced in a study of cytomegalovirus exposure and HLA in healthy donors. PCR involved 60 Vbeta and 13 Jbeta primers. Assay: immunoSEQ multiplex PCR; the TCRdb copy retains only in-frame clones and omits some. The sample records approximately 170,000 clones, 85% being singletons. The sequenced sample was PBMCs. The receptors here all came from a boy younger than 10 in good health and CMV-seronegative.

This sequence joins TRBV5-1 and TRBJ2-5; 12 bases line up with TRBD2. This CDR3 contains 15 residues. J lost 2 bases, V lost 3 bases, and 2 bases had no gene match. In germline, CDR1 is SGHRS, CDR2 YFSETQ. The CDR3 sequence is CASSSSGRGQETQYF. The CDR3 region has the DNA TGCGCCAGCAGCTCTAGCGGGAGGGGACAAGAGACCCAGTACTTC. Drawing the rest from reference TRBV5-1 and TRBJ2-5, the complete variable domain is KAGVTQTPRYLIKTRGQQVTLSCSPISGHRSVSWYQQTPGQGLQFLFEYFSETQRNKGNFPGRFSGRQFSNSRSEMNVSTLELGDSALYLCASSSSGRGQETQYFGPGTRLLVL.

J is TRBJ2-3 and V is TRBV6-4; the match to TRBD1 covers 9 bases. This CDR3 is 15 amino acids long. Germline CDR1 and CDR2: MRHNA and SNTAGT. Trimming at V came to 4 bases and at J to 2 bases, leaving 4 bases not matched to a gene. The CDR3 sequence is CASSGGDRDTDTQYF. The CDR3 nucleotides read TGTGCCAGCAGTGGGGGGGACAGGGACACAGATACGCAGTATTTT.

This clone has only one observation. The J gene is TRBJ2-1, the V gene TRBV7-6; the match to TRBD2 covers 14 bases. Germline CDR1 and CDR2: SGHVS and FNYEAQ. The CDR3 loop spans 20 amino acids. V shed 5 bases and J 0 bases; nucleotides not matched to a gene: 12. The CDR3, as DNA: TGTGCCAGCAGCCGGGGGACTAGCGGGGGTACTAGGAGCTCCTACAATGAGCAGTTCTTC. Translation: CASSRGTSGGTRSSYNEQFF.

The genes are TRBV27 and TRBJ2-7; 8 positions match TRBD1. The CDR3 contains 15 residues. Germline V gene sequence: CDR1 MNHEY, CDR2 SMNVEV (reference sequence). Unmatched junction bases numbered 10, after V lost 6 bases and J lost 3 bases. In DNA form, the CDR3 reads TGTGCCAGCAGCCTGGGACAGGCGAAGATCTACGAGCAGTACTTC. Translation gives CASSLGQAKIYEQYF.

J is TRBJ2-5 and V is TRBV4-2; TRBD2 matches 14 bases. This CDR3 has 19 amino acids. Germline CDR1 and CDR2: LGHNA and YNFKEQ. V lost 1 base, J lost 4 bases, and 11 bases stayed unmatched. CDR3 nucleotide sequence: TGTGCCAGCAGCCAAGGGAGGGTGACTAGCGGGAGGGCGGGAGAGACCCAGTACTTC. The encoded protein is CASSQGRVTSGRAGETQYF.

This clone was detected once. The chain recombines TRBV9 with TRBJ2-1; TRBD2 might be the D (6 bases). Per the germline V gene, CDR1 is SGDLS and CDR2 is YYNGEE. The CDR3 spans 15 residues. V was trimmed by 0 bases and J by 2 bases, leaving 9 bases between them. The CDR3 spells CASSVEEGPYNEQFF. The DNA for the CDR3 is TGTGCCAGCAGCGTAGAGGAGGGTCCCTACAATGAGCAGTTCTTC. The full variable domain, in which reference TRBV9 and TRBJ2-1 provide the parts outside the CDR3, is DSGVTQTPKHLITATGQRVTLRCSPRSGDLSVYWYQQSLDQGLQFLIQYYNGEERAKGNILERFSAQQFPDLHSELNLSSLELGDSALYFCASSVEEGPYNEQFFGPGTRLTVL.

This chain connects TRBV18 to TRBJ2-1, with D perhaps TRBD1 (6 bases). This CDR3 comprises 15 residues. CDR1 KGHSH and CDR2 LQKENI come from the germline V gene. Trimming removed 3 bases at V and 3 bases at J, with 12 bases between. The CDR3 DNA reads TGTGCCAGCTCACCCAGGCAGGGGAACTACAATGAGCAGTTCTTC. Its translation: CASSPRQGNYNEQFF.

This chain uses TRBV19 with TRBJ2-1; TRBD2 matches at 12 bases. J was trimmed by 7 bases and V by 2 bases; bases with no gene match: 6. CDR3 size: 16 residues. The germline V gene has CDR1 LNHDA and CDR2 SQIVND (reference sequence). The CDR3 here is CASSILAGGQYNEQFF. In nucleotides, the CDR3 is TGTGCCAGTAGTATACTAGCGGGGGGGCAATATAATGAGCAGTTCTTC.

This chain connects TRBV6-5 to TRBJ2-1; 7 bases match TRBD1. Per the germline V gene, CDR1 is MNHEY and CDR2 is SVGAGI. V shed 5 bases and J 4 bases; nucleotides not matched to a gene: 5. CDR3 size: 14 residues. The CDR3 coding sequence is TGTGCCAGCAGTAGGGGACAGAAATACAATGAGCAGTTCTTC. Translation gives CASSRGQKYNEQFF.

This CDR3 reads CASSPGGEGGTQYF. The CDR3 bases are TGTGCCAGCAGTCCTGGGGGGGAGGGAGGTACGCAGTATTTT. The chain employs TRBV27 and TRBJ2-3; TRBD2 aligns across 7 bases. CDR1 and CDR2 from the germline V gene are MNHEY and SMNVEV (reference sequence). CDR3 length: 14 amino acids. V lost 5 bases, J lost 8 bases, and 10 bases stayed unmatched.

This chain links TRBV19 with TRBJ1-1; 7 nucleotides align to TRBD1. CDR1 and CDR2 from the germline V gene are LNHDA and SQIVND (reference sequence). J gave up 4 bases and V 8 bases, and 25 bases lay outside the gene matches. This CDR3 has 19 amino acids. The CDR3 here is CASYGQERALGIGGTEAFF. As DNA, the CDR3 is TGTGCCAGTTATGGACAGGAACGGGCTCTGGGTATAGGTGGCACTGAAGCTTTCTTT.

This clone was seen just once. The chain carries TRBV5-1 and TRBJ1-4; 11 bases line up with TRBD1. Germline V gene lookup returns CDR1 SGHRS and CDR2 YFSETQ. Losses at the gene ends were 0 bases for V and 8 bases for J; bases not matched to a gene: 9. The CDR3 consists of 17 residues. CDR3 residues: CASSLVPGQGAGEKLFF. The CDR3 nucleotides read TGCGCCAGCAGCTTGGTACCCGGACAGGGGGCCGGGGAAAAACTGTTTTTT.

V usage is TRBV5-4 and J usage is TRBJ2-1, with D perhaps matching TRBD2 (6 bases). This CDR3 contains 17 residues. Germline CDR1 is SGHNT and CDR2 is YYREEE (reference sequence). With 1 base removed from V and 6 bases from J, the gap between germline ends came to 20 bases. The CDR3 DNA sequence: TGTGCCAGCAGCTTGAGGTTAGGGGTAGCGGTCTTCAATGAGCAGTTCTTC. Its translation: CASSLRLGVAVFNEQFF.

This chain joins TRBV28 and TRBJ1-4; 7 nucleotides match TRBD1. The CDR3 runs to 15 residues. With V trimmed by 6 bases and J by 7 bases, 11 bases remained unmatched. Germline V lookup: CDR1 MDHEN, CDR2 SYDVKM. CDR3 DNA: TGTGCCAGCAGGCGGAGATCAGGGGGGTTTGAAAAACTGTTTTTT. It codes for CASRRRSGGFEKLFF.

This clone came up once. Its ends do not fully match the called genes, so a read error is possible. The chain links TRBV25-1 to TRBJ2-3; 12 nucleotides line up with TRBD1. Germline V gene sequence: CDR1 MGHDK, CDR2 SYGVNS. The CDR3 is 15 residues long. This CDR3 reads CASSGGTGGTDTQYF. The DNA of the CDR3 is TGTGCCAGCAGTGGGGGGACAGGGGGCACGGATACGCAGTATTTT.

The V call is TRBV27, the J call TRBJ2-1; 8 nucleotides agree with TRBD1. The germline gives CDR1 MNHEY, CDR2 SMNVEV (reference sequence). The CDR3 length is 15 residues. With V trimmed by 3 bases and J by 4 bases, 5 bases remained unmatched. The CDR3 sequence is CASSLAGGAYNEQFF. The CDR3 DNA reads TGTGCCAGCAGTTTGGCAGGGGGCGCGTACAATGAGCAGTTCTTC.

J is TRBJ1-6 and V is TRBV4-1, with D perhaps matching TRBD1 (6 bases). V was shortened by 0 bases and J by 11 bases, with 17 bases between the two germline ends. Germline V gene data show CDR1 as MGHRA and CDR2 as YSYEKL. The CDR3 has 16 amino acids. CDR3 sequence reads: CASSQDGALPGAPLHF. In DNA form, the CDR3 reads TGCGCCAGCAGCCAAGATGGCGCGCTCCCAGGGGCACCCCTCCACTTT.

This clone was detected once. This chain joins TRBV9 and TRBJ1-2; D is perhaps TRBD1 (6 bases). Germline V gene lookup returns CDR1 SGDLS and CDR2 YYNGEE. Trimming stripped 3 bases from V and 2 bases from J, with 20 bases between. CDR3 length equals 17 residues. The CDR3 nucleotides read TGTGCCAGCAGCGGGAGGTCCCCGGGACAATTAAACTATGGCTACACCTTC. Amino acids: CASSGRSPGQLNYGYTF.

The chain carries TRBV6-6 and TRBJ1-2; TRBD1 aligns across 10 bases. Germline CDR1 reads MNHNY; CDR2 reads SVGAGI (reference sequence). After removal of 8 bases from V and 8 bases from J, the junction contained 2 bases not matched to a gene. The CDR3 is 11 residues long. As DNA, the CDR3 is TGTGCCAGCGGGACAGGGGCCGGCTACACCTTC. It codes for CASGTGAGYTF.